This TCR beta chain derives from a study of T cells in localized non-small cell lung cancer. Measured with immunoSEQ multiplex PCR; TCRdb has only the in-frame clones, and not every one. The sample has 20,000 to 25,000 clones, around 90% seen once. The CDR3 spans 16 residues. Germline trimming cut 2 bases from V and 6 bases from J; bases unmatched to any gene: 8. CDR1 is MNHEY, CDR2 SVGAGI, per germline. This clonotype was obtained from a man aged 40-75 years with stage I squamous cell lung carcinoma. Sequencing was performed on peripheral blood, taken before any cancer treatment. The chain uses TRBV6-5 and TRBJ2-2; TRBD2 agrees at 8 bases. Here the CDR3 reads CASSYLPSGGPGELFF. Written as DNA, the CDR3 is TGTGCCAGCAGTTACCTTCCGAGCGGGGGACCCGGGGAGCTGTTTTTT.